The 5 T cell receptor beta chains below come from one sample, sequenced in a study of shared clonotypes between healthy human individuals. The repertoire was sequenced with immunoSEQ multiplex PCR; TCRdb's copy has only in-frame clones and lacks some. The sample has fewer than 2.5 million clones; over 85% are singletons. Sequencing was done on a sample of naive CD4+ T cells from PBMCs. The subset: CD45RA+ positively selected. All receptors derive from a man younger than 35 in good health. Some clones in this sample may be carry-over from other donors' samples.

The CDR3 nucleotides are TGTGCCAGCAGTTTACTCGACAGGGCAGCTTTCTTT. Its translation is CASSLLDRAAFF. The J gene is TRBJ1-1, the V gene TRBV28; 7 bases fit TRBD1. Germline trimming cut 2 bases from V and 10 bases from J; bases unmatched to any gene: 4. Looked up from germline, CDR1 is MDHEN and CDR2 is SYDVKM. The CDR3 spans 12 residues.

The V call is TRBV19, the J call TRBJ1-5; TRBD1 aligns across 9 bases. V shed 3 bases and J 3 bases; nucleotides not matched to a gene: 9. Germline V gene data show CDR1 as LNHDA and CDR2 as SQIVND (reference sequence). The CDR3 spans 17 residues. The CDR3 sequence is CASSIRDRAIHNQPQHF. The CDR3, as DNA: TGTGCCAGTAGTATTAGGGACAGGGCCATCCACAATCAGCCCCAGCATTTT.

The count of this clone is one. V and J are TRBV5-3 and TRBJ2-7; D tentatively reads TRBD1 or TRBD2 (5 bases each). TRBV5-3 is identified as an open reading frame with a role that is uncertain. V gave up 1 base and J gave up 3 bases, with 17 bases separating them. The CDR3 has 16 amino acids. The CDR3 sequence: CARSLRSGATGYEQYF. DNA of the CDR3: TGTGCCAGAAGCTTGAGGTCCGGGGCCACGGGCTACGAGCAGTACTTC.

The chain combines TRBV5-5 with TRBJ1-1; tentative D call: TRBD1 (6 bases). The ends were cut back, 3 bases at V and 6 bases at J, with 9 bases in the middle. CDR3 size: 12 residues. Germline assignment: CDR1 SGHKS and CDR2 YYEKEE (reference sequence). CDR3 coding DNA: TGTGCCAGCAGCTCACAGGGACCTGAAGCTTTCTTT. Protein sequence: CASSSQGPEAFF. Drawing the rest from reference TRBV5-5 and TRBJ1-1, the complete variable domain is DAGVTQSPTHLIKTRGQQVTLRCSPISGHKSVSWYQQVLGQGPQFIFQYYEKEERGRGNFPDRFSARQFPNYSSELNVNALLLGDSALYLCASSSQGPEAFFGQGTRLTVV.

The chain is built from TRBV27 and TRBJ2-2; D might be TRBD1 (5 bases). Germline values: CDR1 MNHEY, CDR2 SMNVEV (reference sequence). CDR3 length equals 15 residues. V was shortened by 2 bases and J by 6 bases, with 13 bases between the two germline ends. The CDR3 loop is CASSLMGLGPGELFF. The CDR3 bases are TGTGCCAGCAGTTTAATGGGGTTGGGGCCCGGGGAGCTGTTTTTT.